This paragraph covers one T cell receptor (beta chain) sequence. CDR1 and CDR2 from the germline V gene are SGHNT and YYREEE (reference sequence). The V segment lost 4 bases and the J segment 5 bases; nucleotides outside the gene matches: 9. This CDR3 comprises 15 residues. These data originate in a study of siplizumab effects on memory and regulatory T cells. Sequencing used immunoSEQ multiplex PCR; TCRdb keeps in-frame clones, though not all of them. The sample records over 90,000 clones, approximately 90% being singletons. What was sequenced was CD4+ T cells sorted from blood. The chain recombines TRBV5-4 with TRBJ1-2, with TRBD1 matching 9 bases. The source is a human donor in good health. The CDR3 DNA is TGTGCCAGCAGCCAACAGACCGGGACAGGGTATGGCTACACCTTC. Its protein product is CASSQQTGTGYGYTF. The entire variable domain, with the rest obtained from reference TRBV5-4 and TRBJ1-2, is as follows: ETGVTQSPTHLIKTRGQQVTLRCSSQSGHNTVSWYQQALGQGPQFIFQYYREEENGRGNFPPRFSGLQFPNYSSELNVNALELDDSALYLCASSQQTGTGYGYTFGSGTRLTVV.